This T cell receptor (beta chain) originates from a study of T cell changes during pregnancy in multiple sclerosis. J was trimmed by 5 bases and V by 6 bases; bases with no gene match: 3. The germline V gene encodes CDR1 SNHLY and CDR2 FYNNEI. The length of the CDR3 is 13 residues. This clone occurred a few times. The protocol was immunoSEQ multiplex PCR, while the TCRdb copy is restricted to in-frame clones and leaves out a portion. This sample has 40,000 to 45,000 clones, with 80% to 95% found just once. Specimen: CD4+ T cells from peripheral blood mononuclear cells, collected before pregnancy. This TCR derives from a female donor with multiple sclerosis, enrolled in a pregnancy study. The gene calls are TRBV2 and TRBJ2-2; 7 nucleotides agree with TRBD2. The CDR3 DNA sequence: TGTGCCAGCAGGCGACTAGCAACCGGGGAGCTGTTTTTT. As protein: CASRRLATGELFF.